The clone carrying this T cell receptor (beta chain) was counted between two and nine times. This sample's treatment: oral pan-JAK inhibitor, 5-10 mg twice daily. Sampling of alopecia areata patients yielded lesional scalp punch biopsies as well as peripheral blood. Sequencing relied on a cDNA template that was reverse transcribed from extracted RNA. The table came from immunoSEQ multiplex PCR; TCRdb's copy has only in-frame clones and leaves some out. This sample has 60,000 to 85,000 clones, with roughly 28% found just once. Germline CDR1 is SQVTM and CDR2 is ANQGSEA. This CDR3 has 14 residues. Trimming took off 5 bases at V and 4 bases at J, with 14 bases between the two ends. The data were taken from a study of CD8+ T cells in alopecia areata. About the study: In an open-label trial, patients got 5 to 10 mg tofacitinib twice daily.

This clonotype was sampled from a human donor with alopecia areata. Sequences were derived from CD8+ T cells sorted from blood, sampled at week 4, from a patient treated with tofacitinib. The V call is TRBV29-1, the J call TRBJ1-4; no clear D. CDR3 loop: CSVTMITDNEKLFF. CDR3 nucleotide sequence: TGCAGCGTTACGATGATTACAGATAATGAAAAACTGTTTTTT. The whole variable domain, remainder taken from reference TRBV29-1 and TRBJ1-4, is SAVISQKPSRDICQRGTSLTIQCQVDSQVTMMFWYRQQPGQSLTLIATANQGSEATYESGFVIDKFPISRPNLTFSTLTVSNMSPEDSSIYLCSVTMITDNEKLFFGSGTQLSVL.